The 22 T cell receptor beta chains below come from one sample, sequenced in a study of PD-L1 blockade in urothelial cancer. Clones were sequenced by immunoSEQ multiplex PCR, and TCRdb holds only the in-frame ones, with some missing. The sample records about 80,000 clones, approximately 90% being singletons. The sample consisted of PBMCs, taken around atezolizumab (anti-PD-L1) treatment. These receptors were obtained from a woman in her 70s with urothelial cancer.

V usage is TRBV7-8 and J usage is TRBJ1-3, with D hard to call. Germline V lookup: CDR1 SGHVS, CDR2 FQNEAQ. The V and J ends lost 1 base and 2 bases respectively, with 12 bases between them. The CDR3 totals 16 residues. CDR3 protein: CASSLGGAAAGNTIYF. In DNA, the CDR3 is TGTGCCAGCAGCTTAGGAGGAGCGGCCGCTGGAAACACCATATATTTT.

The rearrangement joins TRBV28 to TRBJ1-2; D might be TRBD1 (6 bases). CDR3 length: 14 residues. Germline V gene sequence: CDR1 MDHEN, CDR2 SYDVKM. V shed 6 bases and J shed 3 bases, with 14 bases lying between them. This CDR3 reads CASSLGGADYGYTF. DNA for the CDR3: TGTGCCAGCAGCCTCGGGGGGGCGGACTATGGCTACACCTTC.

There are a few counts of this clone. The rearrangement uses TRBV7-9 and TRBJ2-5; TRBD1 aligns across 8 bases. This CDR3 is built from 14 residues. CDR1 SEHNR and CDR2 FQNEAQ come from the germline V gene (reference sequence). V was clipped by 2 bases and J by 4 bases; unmatched bases: 3. The CDR3, as DNA: TGTGCCAGCAGCTTAAAGCAGGGGGCAGAGACCCAGTACTTC. It encodes CASSLKQGAETQYF.

This sequence joins TRBV4-1 and TRBJ2-7; D is perhaps TRBD2 (6 bases). CDR3 size: 18 residues. From germline, CDR1 is MGHRA and CDR2 YSYEKL. The V end lost 2 bases, the J end lost 0 bases, and 20 bases lay between the germline ends. The CDR3 nucleotides read TGCGCCAGCAGCCAACGAATTAATGGGGGGACCGACTCCTACGAGCAGTACTTC. It is translated as CASSQRINGGTDSYEQYF.

This rearrangement joins TRBV7-2 to TRBJ1-2; 8 bases line up with TRBD1. In germline, CDR1 is SGHTA, CDR2 FQGNSA. The V gene end was trimmed by 2 bases and the J gene end by 8 bases; junction bases not matched to a gene: 7. This CDR3 has 14 residues. In DNA, the CDR3 is TGTGCCAGCAGCTTACAGGGGGCGGGGAAAGGCTACACCTTC. Residues: CASSLQGAGKGYTF. Drawing the rest from reference TRBV7-2 and TRBJ1-2, the complete variable domain is GAGVSQSPSNKVTEKGKDVELRCDPISGHTALYWYRQSLGQGLEFLIYFQGNSAPDKSGLPSDRFSAERTGGSVSTLTIQRTQQEDSAVYLCASSLQGAGKGYTFGSGTRLTVV.

The CDR3 is CASSQDILAGTLYEQYF. In DNA, the CDR3 is TGCGCCAGCAGCCAAGATATTCTAGCGGGGACCCTCTACGAGCAGTACTTC. This chain connects TRBV4-3 to TRBJ2-7; 9 nucleotides agree with TRBD2. The ends lost 0 bases at V and 3 bases at J; junction bases unmatched: 9. The CDR3 consists of 17 residues. Germline assignment: CDR1 LGHNA and CDR2 YSLEER.

This clone was counted between two and nine times. V is TRBV14 and J is TRBJ2-2; possible D gene TRBD2, 5 bases. The CDR3 spans 17 residues. V was trimmed by 2 bases and J by 6 bases, leaving 19 bases between them. Germline V gene data show CDR1 as SGHDN and CDR2 as FVKESK. The CDR3 region has the DNA TGTGCCAGCAGCCAAACGGGGTTCATAGCGTTCCCCGGGGAGCTGTTTTTT. Its translation is CASSQTGFIAFPGELFF. Drawing the rest from reference TRBV14 and TRBJ2-2, the complete variable domain is EAGVTQFPSHSVIEKGQTVTLRCDPISGHDNLYWYRRVMGKEIKFLLHFVKESKQDESGMPNNRFLAERTGGTYSTLKVQPAELEDSGVYFCASSQTGFIAFPGELFFGEGSRLTVL.

This chain links TRBV29-1 with TRBJ1-1; D may be TRBD1 (6 bases). The CDR3 is 15 amino acids. The germline V gene encodes CDR1 SQVTM and CDR2 ANQGSEA. The V and J ends lost 3 bases and 0 bases respectively, with 14 bases between them. The CDR3 spells CSVEREGGMNTEAFF. The DNA for the CDR3 is TGCAGCGTTGAGCGAGAGGGGGGGATGAACACTGAAGCTTTCTTT.

This chain connects TRBV16 to TRBJ2-7, with a possible D match to TRBD1 (6 bases). Trimming shortened V by 4 bases and J by 2 bases, and 12 bases separated the two germline ends. Germline lookup yields CDR1 KGHSY and CDR2 FQNENV. The length of the CDR3 is 14 residues. Here the CDR3 reads CASSPWGPPYEQYF. The CDR3, as DNA: TGTGCCAGCAGCCCCTGGGGGCCCCCCTACGAGCAGTACTTC.

This chain uses TRBV4-1 with TRBJ2-7, with TRBD2 identical over 14 bases. Per the germline V gene, CDR1 is MGHRA and CDR2 is YSYEKL. Germline trimming cut 3 bases from V and 3 bases from J; bases unmatched to any gene: 13. This CDR3 spans 19 amino acids. The CDR3 protein is CASSQRGRLAGGRNYEQYF. The DNA for the CDR3 is TGCGCCAGCAGCCAGCGGGGCCGACTAGCGGGGGGGCGTAACTACGAGCAGTACTTC.

This chain connects TRBV6-5 to TRBJ1-5; D is perhaps TRBD1 (6 bases). V was shortened by 5 bases and J by 7 bases, with 15 bases between the two germline ends. CDR3 size: 14 residues. Germline V gene data show CDR1 as MNHEY and CDR2 as SVGAGI. The CDR3 spells CASSATEQGQPQHF. The CDR3 region has the DNA TGTGCCAGCAGTGCGACAGAACAGGGACAGCCCCAGCATTTT.

The chain recombines TRBV5-4 with TRBJ1-2; maybe TRBD1 (5 bases). V gave up 3 bases and J gave up 5 bases, with 17 bases separating them. Germline V CDR1 and CDR2: SGHNT, YYREEE (reference sequence). The length of the CDR3 is 15 residues. The CDR3, as DNA: TGTGCCAGCAGCTCCGCCCGTGACAGCAGATATGGCTACACCTTC. This codes for CASSSARDSRYGYTF.

The chain combines TRBV5-4 with TRBJ2-1, with 8 positions matching TRBD2. V dropped 3 bases and J dropped 4; count of bases not matched to a gene: 9. Germline values: CDR1 SGHNT, CDR2 YYREEE (reference sequence). CDR3 size: 16 residues. CDR3 protein: CASSSGGASGYNEQFF. CDR3 in DNA: TGTGCCAGCAGCTCCGGGGGGGCCTCGGGGTACAATGAGCAGTTCTTC.

The chain carries TRBV7-6 and TRBJ2-2; perhaps TRBD2 as D (5 bases). The CDR3 has 13 amino acids. Germline CDR1 reads SGHVS; CDR2 reads FNYEAQ. V lost 5 bases, J lost 5 bases, and 9 bases lay in between. The CDR3 DNA reads TGTGCCAGCAGCCGAAGAGGGACCGGGGAGCTGTTTTTT. Its translation is CASSRRGTGELFF.

The rearrangement uses TRBV7-2 and TRBJ2-7; 8 bases map to TRBD2. Germline CDR1 is SGHTA and CDR2 is FQGNSA. Trimming removed 3 bases from V and 7 bases from J; junction bases left unmatched: 8. CDR3 size: 14 residues. As DNA, the CDR3 is TGTGCCAGCAGCTTCGGGTCGGGGGGGGAAGAGCAGTACTTC. This gives the protein CASSFGSGGEEQYF.

This clone was observed a single time. The chain employs TRBV6-1 and TRBJ2-1, with D possibly being TRBD2 (6 bases). Trimming removed 0 bases at V and 4 bases at J, with 13 bases between. CDR1 and CDR2 from the germline V gene are MNHNS and SASEGT. The CDR3 runs 16 residues. The DNA for the CDR3 is TGTGCCAGCAGTGAAGCGCTGGGTAGCGGATACAATGAGCAGTTCTTC. Protein sequence: CASSEALGSGYNEQFF.

The CDR3 spells CASRAKTGQFEAFF. CDR3 bases: TGTGCCAGCAGGGCCAAAACGGGACAGTTTGAAGCTTTCTTT. This chain joins TRBV6-1 and TRBJ1-1, with 7 bases that match TRBD1. Germline V CDR1 and CDR2: MNHNS, SASEGT. Trimming removed 6 bases from V and 7 bases from J; junction bases left unmatched: 11. The CDR3 loop spans 14 amino acids.

V usage is TRBV20-1 and J usage is TRBJ1-6; D is undetermined. This CDR3 is 11 amino acids long. The germline V gene encodes CDR1 DFQATT and CDR2 SNEGSKA (reference sequence). Deletions cut 6 bases from V and 6 bases from J, with 6 bases between. The CDR3 nucleotides are TGCAGTGCCCATAGTAATTCACCCCTCCACTTT. As protein: CSAHSNSPLHF.

The gene calls are TRBV2 and TRBJ2-1, with D unclear. CDR1 and CDR2 from the germline V gene are SNHLY and FYNNEI. V lost 6 bases, J lost 5 bases, and 14 bases lay in between. This CDR3 comprises 14 residues. As DNA, the CDR3 is TGTGCCAGCAGGGCCCCAGGTACGGACAATGAGCAGTTCTTC. The encoded protein is CASRAPGTDNEQFF. Complete variable domain (other parts from reference TRBV2 and TRBJ2-1): EPEVTQTPSHQVTQMGQEVILRCVPISNHLYFYWYRQILGQKVEFLVSFYNNEISEKSEIFDDQFSVERPDGSNFTLKIRSTKLEDSAMYFCASRAPGTDNEQFFGPGTRLTVL.

The chain couples TRBV5-1 to TRBJ2-3; tentative D call: TRBD2 (5 bases). Germline values: CDR1 SGHRS, CDR2 YFSETQ. The CDR3 runs 15 residues. Trimming left V 4 bases short and J 3 bases short, with 15 bases between. The CDR3 loop reads CASSEGHPVTDTQYF. The DNA for the CDR3 is TGCGCCAGCAGCGAGGGCCACCCGGTAACAGATACGCAGTATTTT. Full variable domain (remainder filled in from reference TRBV5-1 and TRBJ2-3): KAGVTQTPRYLIKTRGQQVTLSCSPISGHRSVSWYQQTPGQGLQFLFEYFSETQRNKGNFPGRFSGRQFSNSRSEMNVSTLELGDSALYLCASSEGHPVTDTQYFGPGTRLTVL.

The V and J genes are TRBV28 and TRBJ2-5, with 7 nucleotides matching TRBD1. With 6 bases clipped from V and 4 bases from J, the junction kept 5 bases outside the gene matches. This CDR3 region has 13 residues. Germline V gene data show CDR1 as MDHEN and CDR2 as SYDVKM. CDR3: CASRLPGGETQYF. DNA for the CDR3: TGTGCCAGCAGGCTCCCAGGGGGAGAGACCCAGTACTTC.

This clone came up a few times. This chain links TRBV30 with TRBJ1-5; tentatively, D is TRBD1 (5 bases). The ends were cut back, 2 bases at V and 3 bases at J, with 14 bases in the middle. CDR3 size: 15 residues. CDR1 and CDR2 (germline): GTSNPN, SVGIG (reference sequence). The DNA of the CDR3 is TGTGCCTGGAGTAGGCGGCAGGGCAACAATCAGCCCCAGCATTTT. Translated, it gives CAWSRRQGNNQPQHF.